This entry is about one T cell receptor (beta chain). Its target is not known. Time point described: patch test 1, 2 weeks after DPC sensitization. Treatment in this sample: therapeutic diphenylcyclopropenone sensitization with weekly scalp DPC. Each patch-test visit's blood sample preceded patch application. Between the trimmed V and J ends, which lost 1 base and 6 bases, there was a span of 10 bases. There are 14 residues in the CDR3. Germline lookup yields CDR1 MGHRA and CDR2 YSYEKL. Authors' processing steps: A typical sample had approximately 93,000 TCRs, with roughly 20,000 to 700,000 overall. TCRdb passed the RACE reads through MiXCR, listing each CDR3 protein once. These V and J calls derive from TCRdb rather than the authors' analysis. The sample has a few hundred thousand distinct CDR3 sequences, more than 4.5% seen once. The sample originates from a study of human T cells and chemical hapten exposure. Study results and caveats: TCRs whose frequency exceeded 1 in 1000 remained the same following DPC sensitization.

This clonotype originated in a woman between 45 and 65 years old with alopecia areata. Some clones in this sample may be carry-over from other donors' samples. This rearrangement joins TRBV4-1 to TRBJ1-5; D may be TRBD1 (5 bases). This specimen was whole blood, taken in connection with sensitization to the hapten diphenylcyclopropenone (DPC). Here the CDR3 reads CASSQVQGGQPQHF. CDR3 DNA sequence: TGCGCCAGCAGCCAAGTCCAGGGCGGTCAGCCCCAGCATTTT.